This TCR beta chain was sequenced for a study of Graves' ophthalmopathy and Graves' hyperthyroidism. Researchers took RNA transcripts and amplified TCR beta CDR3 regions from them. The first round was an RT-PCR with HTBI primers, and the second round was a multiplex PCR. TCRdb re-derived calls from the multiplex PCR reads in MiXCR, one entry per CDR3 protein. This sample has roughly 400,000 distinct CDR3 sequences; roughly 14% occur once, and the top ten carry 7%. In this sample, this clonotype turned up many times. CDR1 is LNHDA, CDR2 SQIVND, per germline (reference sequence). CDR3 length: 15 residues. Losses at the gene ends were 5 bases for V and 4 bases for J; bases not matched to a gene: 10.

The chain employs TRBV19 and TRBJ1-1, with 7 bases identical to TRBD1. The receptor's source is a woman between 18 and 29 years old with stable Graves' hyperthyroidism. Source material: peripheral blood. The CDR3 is CASSVTGARGTEAFF. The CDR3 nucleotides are TGTGCCAGTAGTGTTACAGGGGCGCGCGGCACTGAAGCTTTCTTT.